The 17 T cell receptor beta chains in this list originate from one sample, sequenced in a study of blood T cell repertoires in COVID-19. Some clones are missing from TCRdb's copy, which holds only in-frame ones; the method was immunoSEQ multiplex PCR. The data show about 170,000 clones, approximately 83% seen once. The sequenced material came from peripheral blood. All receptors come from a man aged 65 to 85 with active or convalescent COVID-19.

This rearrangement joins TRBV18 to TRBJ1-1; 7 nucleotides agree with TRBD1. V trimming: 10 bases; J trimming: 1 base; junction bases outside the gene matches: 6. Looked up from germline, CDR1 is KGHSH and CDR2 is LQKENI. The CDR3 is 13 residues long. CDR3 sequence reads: CATAGQANTEAFF. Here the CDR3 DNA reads TGTGCCACCGCTGGACAGGCGAACACTGAAGCTTTCTTT.

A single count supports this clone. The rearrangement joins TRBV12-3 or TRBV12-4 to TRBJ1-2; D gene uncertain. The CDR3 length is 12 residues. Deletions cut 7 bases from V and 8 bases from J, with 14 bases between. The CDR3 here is CASTLGVYGYTF. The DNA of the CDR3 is TGTGCCAGCACACTAGGCGTTTACGGCTACACCTTC.

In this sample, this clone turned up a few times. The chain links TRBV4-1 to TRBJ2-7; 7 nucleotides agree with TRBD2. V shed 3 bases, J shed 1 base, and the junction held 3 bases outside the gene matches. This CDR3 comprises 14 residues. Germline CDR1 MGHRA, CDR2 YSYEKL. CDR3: CASSQKGGSYEQYF. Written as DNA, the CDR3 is TGCGCCAGCAGCCAGAAGGGAGGGTCCTACGAGCAGTACTTC.

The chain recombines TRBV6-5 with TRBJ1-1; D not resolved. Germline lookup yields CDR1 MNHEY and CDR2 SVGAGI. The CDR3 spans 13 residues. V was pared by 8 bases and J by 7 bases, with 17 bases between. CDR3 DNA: TGTGCCAGCGGAAGGGTTGGGGAGGGTGAAGCTTTCTTT. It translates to CASGRVGEGEAFF.

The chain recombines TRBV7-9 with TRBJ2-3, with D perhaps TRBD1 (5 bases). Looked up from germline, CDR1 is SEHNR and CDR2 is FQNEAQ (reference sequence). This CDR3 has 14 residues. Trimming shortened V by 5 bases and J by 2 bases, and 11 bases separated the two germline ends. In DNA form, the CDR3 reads TGTGCCAGCAGCGGGGCGGTACTCACAGATACGCAGTATTTT. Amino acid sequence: CASSGAVLTDTQYF.

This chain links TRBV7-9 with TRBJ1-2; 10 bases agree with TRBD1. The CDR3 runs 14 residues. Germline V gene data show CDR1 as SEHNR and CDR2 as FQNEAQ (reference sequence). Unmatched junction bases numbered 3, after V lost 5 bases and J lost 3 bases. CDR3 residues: CASSQGQGYYGYTF. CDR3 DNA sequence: TGTGCCAGCAGCCAGGGACAGGGGTACTATGGCTACACCTTC.

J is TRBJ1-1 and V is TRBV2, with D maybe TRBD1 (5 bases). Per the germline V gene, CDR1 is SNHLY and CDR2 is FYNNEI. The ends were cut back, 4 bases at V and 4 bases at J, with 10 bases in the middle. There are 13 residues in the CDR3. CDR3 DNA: TGTGCCAGCAGTGGGGGGGTGTCCACTGAAGCTTTCTTT. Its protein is CASSGGVSTEAFF.

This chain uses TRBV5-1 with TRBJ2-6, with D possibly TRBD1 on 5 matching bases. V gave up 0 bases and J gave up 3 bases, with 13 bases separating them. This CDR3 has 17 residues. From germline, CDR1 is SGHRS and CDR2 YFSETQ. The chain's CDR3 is CASSLGRAFGGANVLTF. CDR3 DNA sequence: TGCGCCAGCAGCTTGGGCAGGGCCTTCGGTGGGGCCAACGTCCTGACTTTC.

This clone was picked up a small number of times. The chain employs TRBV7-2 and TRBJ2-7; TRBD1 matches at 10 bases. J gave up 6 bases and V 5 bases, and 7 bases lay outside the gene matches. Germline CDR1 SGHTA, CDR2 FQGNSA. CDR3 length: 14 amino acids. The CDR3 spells CASSVRQGALEQYF. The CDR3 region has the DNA TGTGCCAGCAGCGTTCGACAGGGGGCTCTCGAGCAGTACTTC.

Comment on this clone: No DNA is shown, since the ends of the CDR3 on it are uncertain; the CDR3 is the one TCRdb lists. CDR3 region: CASSFLAGANEKLFF. This chain connects TRBV28 to TRBJ1-4; TRBD1, the D gene given by the table, was not confirmed from the DNA. CDR1 and CDR2 (germline): MDHEN, SYDVKM. The CDR3 has 15 amino acids, counting both end residues.

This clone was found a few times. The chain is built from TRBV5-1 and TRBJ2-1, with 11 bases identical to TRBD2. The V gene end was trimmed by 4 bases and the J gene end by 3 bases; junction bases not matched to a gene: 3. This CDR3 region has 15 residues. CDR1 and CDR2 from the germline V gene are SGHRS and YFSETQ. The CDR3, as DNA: TGCGCCAGCAGCGCCGGGACTAGCGGCTACAATGAGCAGTTCTTC. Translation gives CASSAGTSGYNEQFF. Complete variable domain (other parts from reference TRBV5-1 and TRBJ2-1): KAGVTQTPRYLIKTRGQQVTLSCSPISGHRSVSWYQQTPGQGLQFLFEYFSETQRNKGNFPGRFSGRQFSNSRSEMNVSTLELGDSALYLCASSAGTSGYNEQFFGPGTRLTVL.

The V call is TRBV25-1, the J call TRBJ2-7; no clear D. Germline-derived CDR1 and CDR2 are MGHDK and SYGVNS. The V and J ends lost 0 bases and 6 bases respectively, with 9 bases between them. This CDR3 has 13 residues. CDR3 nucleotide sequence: TGTGCCAGCAGTGAATATAATCGGGTCGAGCAGTACTTC. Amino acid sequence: CASSEYNRVEQYF.

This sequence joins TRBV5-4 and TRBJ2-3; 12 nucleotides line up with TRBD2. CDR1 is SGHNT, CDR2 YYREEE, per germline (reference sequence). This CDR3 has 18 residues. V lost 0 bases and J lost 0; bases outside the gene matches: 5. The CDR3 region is CASSLGGLAGTSTDTQYF. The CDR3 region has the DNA TGTGCCAGCAGCTTGGGAGGACTAGCGGGAACTAGCACAGATACGCAGTATTTT.

CDR3 sequence (DNA): TGTGCCAGCAGCCCCAGGGGCAGTAAAGAAGAGACCCAGTACTTC. Amino acid sequence: CASSPRGSKEETQYF. The rearrangement uses TRBV7-3 and TRBJ2-5; possible D gene TRBD1, 6 bases. There are 15 residues in the CDR3. The germline V and J ends were trimmed by 5 bases and 3 bases, with 16 bases remaining between them. The germline gives CDR1 SGHTA, CDR2 FQGTGA.

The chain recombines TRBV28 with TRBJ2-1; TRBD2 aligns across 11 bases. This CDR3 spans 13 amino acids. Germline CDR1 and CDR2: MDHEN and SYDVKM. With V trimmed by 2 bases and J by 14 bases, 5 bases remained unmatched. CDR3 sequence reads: CASSLPLAGGKFF. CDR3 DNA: TGTGCCAGCAGTTTACCCTTAGCGGGAGGGAAGTTCTTC.

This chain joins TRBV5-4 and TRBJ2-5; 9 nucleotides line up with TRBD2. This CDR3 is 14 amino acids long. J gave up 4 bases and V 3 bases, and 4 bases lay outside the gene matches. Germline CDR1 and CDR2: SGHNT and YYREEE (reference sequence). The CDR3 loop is CASSSSGRRETQYF. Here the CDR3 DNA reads TGTGCCAGCAGCTCCAGCGGGAGGAGAGAGACCCAGTACTTC.

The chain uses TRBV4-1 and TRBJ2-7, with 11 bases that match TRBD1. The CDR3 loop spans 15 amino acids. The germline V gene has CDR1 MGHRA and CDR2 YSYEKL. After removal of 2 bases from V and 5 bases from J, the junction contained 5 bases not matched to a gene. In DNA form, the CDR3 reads TGCGCCAGCAGCCAAACCGGGACAGGGGGGGACGAGCAGTACTTC. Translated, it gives CASSQTGTGGDEQYF.